A single sample gave rise to the 26 T cell receptor beta chains below, sequenced in a study of blood T cell repertoires in COVID-19. Assay used: immunoSEQ multiplex PCR; TCRdb lists only in-frame clones, some missing. The table shows some 310,000 clones, with roughly 89% occurring only once. Sequencing input: peripheral blood. The receptors here all came from a middle-aged woman with COVID-19, enrolled during active disease.

The chain recombines TRBV5-6 with TRBJ1-4; D not resolved. CDR1 is SGHDT and CDR2 is YYEEEE in the germline V gene. V shed 4 bases and J shed 5 bases, with 12 bases lying between them. The CDR3 length is 14 residues. The CDR3 nucleotides are TGTGCCAGCAGCCCAGGATCGGGGAATGAAAAACTGTTTTTT. Its protein is CASSPGSGNEKLFF.

V is TRBV7-2 and J is TRBJ2-5; 13 nucleotides agree with TRBD2. Germline values: CDR1 SGHTA, CDR2 FQGNSA. The CDR3 is 15 residues long. V dropped 5 bases and J dropped 3; count of bases not matched to a gene: 3. This CDR3 reads CASSEGTSGKETQYF. The CDR3 nucleotides read TGTGCCAGCAGCGAAGGGACTAGCGGGAAAGAGACCCAGTACTTC.

In this sample, this clone turned up once. The chain combines TRBV5-1 with TRBJ1-4; D unclear. Germline V gene sequence: CDR1 SGHRS, CDR2 YFSETQ. The CDR3 totals 15 residues. V was shortened by 5 bases and J by 0 bases, with 11 bases between the two germline ends. CDR3 residues: CASSTGGATNEKLFF. The CDR3 DNA sequence: TGCGCCAGCAGTACCGGCGGTGCAACTAATGAAAAACTGTTTTTT. The full variable domain, rest sourced from reference TRBV5-1 and TRBJ1-4, is KAGVTQTPRYLIKTRGQQVTLSCSPISGHRSVSWYQQTPGQGLQFLFEYFSETQRNKGNFPGRFSGRQFSNSRSEMNVSTLELGDSALYLCASSTGGATNEKLFFGSGTQLSVL.

The V gene is TRBV4-3, the J gene TRBJ1-2, with 7 bases matching TRBD1. Germline CDR1 is LGHNA and CDR2 is YSLEER. CDR3 length equals 17 residues. J gave up 0 bases and V 2 bases, and 9 bases lay outside the gene matches. This chain's CDR3 is CASSQSTGRRTNYGYTF. CDR3 bases: TGCGCCAGCAGCCAATCGACAGGGCGTCGGACTAACTATGGCTACACCTTC.

DNA of the CDR3: TGTGCCAGCAGGGCGACGGAGTTCGATAGCAATCAGCCCCAGCATTTT. Its protein product is CASRATEFDSNQPQHF. The rearrangement links TRBV2 to TRBJ1-5; D is unclear. Germline loops: CDR1 SNHLY, CDR2 FYNNEI. CDR3 length: 16 residues. The V and J ends lost 6 bases and 0 bases respectively, with 15 bases between them.

Written as DNA, the CDR3 is TGTGCCAGCAGTCGCGTTCCGGGACAGGCATTACCCCTCGAGCAGTACTTC. Translation: CASSRVPGQALPLEQYF. This rearrangement joins TRBV28 to TRBJ2-7, with 8 bases lining up with TRBD1. Looked up from germline, CDR1 is MDHEN and CDR2 is SYDVKM. The length of the CDR3 is 17 residues. The trim removed 5 bases at V and 6 bases at J, leaving 18 bases unmatched.

There are a few counts of this clone. This rearrangement joins TRBV4-3 to TRBJ2-7; 10 bases fit TRBD1. Per germline, CDR1 LGHNA and CDR2 YSLEER. V shed 0 bases and J 0 bases; nucleotides not matched to a gene: 11. The CDR3 contains 19 residues. The CDR3 sequence: CASSQDSPMTGGFSYEQYF. Written as DNA, the CDR3 is TGCGCCAGCAGCCAAGATTCTCCCATGACAGGGGGCTTCTCCTACGAGCAGTACTTC.

This rearrangement joins TRBV7-9 to TRBJ1-3, with 9 bases fitting TRBD1. This CDR3 comprises 15 residues. Germline loops: CDR1 SEHNR, CDR2 FQNEAQ (reference sequence). V shed 5 bases and J 6 bases; nucleotides not matched to a gene: 8. In DNA, the CDR3 is TGTGCCAGCAGCCGCCCCGGGACAGGGCCAAACACCATATATTTT. This codes for CASSRPGTGPNTIYF.

The J gene is TRBJ1-5, the V gene TRBV5-4, with D unresolved. The CDR3 contains 14 residues. CDR1 is SGHNT, CDR2 YYREEE, per germline (reference sequence). Trimming left V 3 bases short and J 5 bases short, with 12 bases between. In DNA, the CDR3 is TGTGCCAGCAGCTCGATTGAATCGGATCAGCCCCAGCATTTT. It yields the protein CASSSIESDQPQHF. Based on the CDR3 plus reference TRBV5-4 and TRBJ1-5, the full variable domain is ETGVTQSPTHLIKTRGQQVTLRCSSQSGHNTVSWYQQALGQGPQFIFQYYREEENGRGNFPPRFSGLQFPNYSSELNVNALELDDSALYLCASSSIESDQPQHFGDGTRLSIL.

The chain recombines TRBV7-8 with TRBJ2-7, with a possible D match to TRBD2 (5 bases). The germline V gene has CDR1 SGHVS and CDR2 FQNEAQ. The CDR3 loop spans 13 amino acids. V gave up 5 bases and J gave up 4 bases, with 12 bases separating them. For the CDR3, the DNA is TGTGCCAGCAGCGCTGGGAGAATATACGAGCAGTACTTC. The encoded protein is CASSAGRIYEQYF.

This clone was seen a handful of times. The chain has TRBV19 and TRBJ1-2; D not resolved. The germline V and J ends were trimmed by 7 bases and 1 base, with 13 bases remaining between them. Per germline, CDR1 LNHDA and CDR2 SQIVND (reference sequence). This CDR3 contains 14 residues. The CDR3 here is CASTHGRDNYGYTF. CDR3 DNA: TGTGCCAGTACCCACGGACGGGATAACTATGGCTACACCTTC. Variable domain in full (rest from reference TRBV19 and TRBJ1-2): DGGITQSPKYLFRKEGQNVTLSCEQNLNHDAMYWYRQDPGQGLRLIYYSQIVNDFQKGDIAEGYSVSREKKESFPLTVTSAQKNPTAFYLCASTHGRDNYGYTFGSGTRLTVV.

The V call is TRBV5-5, the J call TRBJ2-1, with TRBD1 matching over 10 bases. The CDR3 runs 17 residues. Germline V CDR1 and CDR2: SGHKS, YYEKEE (reference sequence). The V and J ends lost 0 bases and 9 bases, in that order; junction bases with no gene match: 12. DNA of the CDR3: TGTGCCAGCAGCTTGGGTGGGACAGGGGCGGTCGACGGTGAGCAGTTCTTC. Translated: CASSLGGTGAVDGEQFF.

The chain couples TRBV27 to TRBJ1-2, with 8 bases lining up with TRBD1. Looked up from germline, CDR1 is MNHEY and CDR2 is SMNVEV (reference sequence). With 5 bases clipped from V and 4 bases from J, the junction kept 9 bases outside the gene matches. The CDR3 length is 15 residues. CDR3 region: CASSPEGQATYGYTF. The CDR3 coding sequence is TGTGCCAGCAGTCCGGAGGGACAGGCAACCTATGGCTACACCTTC.

J is TRBJ2-7 and V is TRBV6-5; 9 nucleotides agree with TRBD2. CDR1 and CDR2 from the germline V gene are MNHEY and SVGAGI. The CDR3 extends over 14 amino acids. Trimming removed 4 bases from V and 3 bases from J; junction bases left unmatched: 4. CDR3 in DNA: TGTGCCAGCAGTTTAGCGGGAGAGGGCTACGAGCAGTACTTC. Protein: CASSLAGEGYEQYF.

The chain joins TRBV7-3 to TRBJ2-5, with D perhaps TRBD2 (7 bases). This CDR3 is 17 amino acids long. V lost 5 bases to trimming and J lost 5 bases, with 24 bases between them. Germline-derived CDR1 and CDR2 are SGHTA and FQGTGA. CDR3 residues: CASSPTPIGGAGETQYF. The CDR3 coding sequence is TGTGCCAGCAGCCCGACCCCGATTGGGGGGGCGGGGGAGACCCAGTACTTC.

The chain uses TRBV5-1 and TRBJ2-1; a weak D match, TRBD1 (5 bases). Germline values: CDR1 SGHRS, CDR2 YFSETQ. The CDR3 is made up of 15 amino acids. V was pared by 4 bases and J by 4 bases, with 15 bases between. DNA for the CDR3: TGCGCCAGCAGCACTCAGGGTCTCCAATACAATGAGCAGTTCTTC. Translated, it gives CASSTQGLQYNEQFF.

CDR3 sequence (DNA): TGTGCCAGCAGTTTCCCTACGAGATTGAAGGGAGGTCTCCAGCATTTT. This sequence encodes CASSFPTRLKGGLQHF. V gene TRBV28 combines with J gene TRBJ1-5; D is ambiguous. V was trimmed by 3 bases and J by 12 bases, leaving 24 bases between them. The germline V gene has CDR1 MDHEN and CDR2 SYDVKM. The CDR3 totals 16 residues.

The chain combines TRBV5-1 with TRBJ2-7, with 14 bases fitting TRBD2. Per the germline V gene, CDR1 is SGHRS and CDR2 is YFSETQ. This CDR3 comprises 17 residues. J lost 4 bases, V lost 4 bases, and 10 bases had no gene match. CDR3 loop: CASSTGTSGRAAYEQYF. Written as DNA, the CDR3 is TGCGCCAGCAGCACCGGGACTAGCGGGAGAGCCGCTTACGAGCAGTACTTC.

This clone was observed a single time. This CDR3 reads CASSGHGLAGYNEQFF. The CDR3, as DNA: TGTGCCAGCAGCGGCCACGGACTAGCGGGATACAATGAGCAGTTCTTC. The chain uses TRBV9 and TRBJ2-1, with 12 bases that match TRBD2. The CDR3 totals 16 residues. The V gene end was trimmed by 3 bases and the J gene end by 4 bases; junction bases not matched to a gene: 5. Germline values: CDR1 SGDLS, CDR2 YYNGEE.

This clone was picked up one time. The chain combines TRBV11-2 with TRBJ1-2, with D possibly TRBD1 on 5 matching bases. Trimming cost V 3 bases and J 6 bases, with 20 bases left between them. The CDR3 runs 16 residues. The V gene's germline CDR1 is SGHAT and CDR2 FQNNGV. Written as DNA, the CDR3 is TGTGCCAGCAGCTTGGCTGGGAGGGGAGTAAGGAATGGCTACACCTTC. Its translation is CASSLAGRGVRNGYTF.

The chain carries TRBV9 and TRBJ2-1; 11 bases fit TRBD2. Trimming removed 0 bases from V and 2 bases from J; junction bases left unmatched: 1. This CDR3 has 16 amino acids. Germline V gene data show CDR1 as SGDLS and CDR2 as YYNGEE. This chain's CDR3 is CASSVGGLAAYNEQFF. The DNA for the CDR3 is TGTGCCAGCAGCGTAGGGGGACTAGCGGCCTACAATGAGCAGTTCTTC.

J is TRBJ1-4 and V is TRBV7-2, with D perhaps TRBD1 (5 bases). Germline CDR1 and CDR2: SGHTA and FQGNSA. The CDR3 is 15 residues long. V lost 5 bases, J lost 4 bases, and 14 bases lay in between. CDR3 region: CASSQGGPSNEKLFF. CDR3 nucleotides: TGTGCCAGCAGCCAGGGTGGCCCAAGTAATGAAAAACTGTTTTTT.

The genes are TRBV6-1 and TRBJ2-7; possibly TRBD1 for D (5 bases). The CDR3 extends over 15 amino acids. Germline V gene data show CDR1 as MNHNS and CDR2 as SASEGT. V shed 3 bases and J shed 0 bases, with 12 bases lying between them. CDR3 coding DNA: TGTGCCAGCAGTGATAGACAGAAGAGCTCCTACGAGCAGTACTTC. Its translation: CASSDRQKSSYEQYF.

There are a few counts of this clone. The chain carries TRBV12-3 or TRBV12-4 and TRBJ2-7, with D possibly matching TRBD1 (6 bases). CDR3 length: 13 amino acids. V gave up 3 bases and J gave up 4 bases, with 10 bases separating them. The CDR3, as DNA: TGTGCCAGCAGTTTCAGGACAGTTTACGAGCAGTACTTC. Its protein is CASSFRTVYEQYF.

The gene calls are TRBV7-2 and TRBJ1-2; perhaps TRBD1 as D (5 bases). Deletions cut 5 bases from V and 9 bases from J, with 16 bases between. This CDR3 comprises 13 residues. Germline V lookup: CDR1 SGHTA, CDR2 FQGNSA. CDR3 nucleotides: TGTGCCAGCAGCCTAGGACACGGAATTAGCTACACCTTC. Translated, it gives CASSLGHGISYTF.

The chain employs TRBV18 and TRBJ1-1; 8 bases agree with TRBD1. The J segment lost 1 base and the V segment lost 6 bases, leaving 4 bases of the junction unmatched. The V gene's germline CDR1 is KGHSH and CDR2 LQKENI. CDR3 length: 14 amino acids. The CDR3 region has the DNA TGTGCCAGCTCCGACAGGGGTGGGAACACTGAAGCTTTCTTT. The encoded protein is CASSDRGGNTEAFF. Variable domain in full (rest from reference TRBV18 and TRBJ1-1): NAGVMQNPRHLVRRRGQEARLRCSPMKGHSHVYWYRQLPEEGLKFMVYLQKENIIDESGMPKERFSAEFPKEGPSILRIQQVVRGDSAAYFCASSDRGGNTEAFFGQGTRLTVV.